This is a list of T cell receptor beta chains from one sample in a study of blood T cell repertoires in COVID-19. Sequencing was performed with immunoSEQ multiplex PCR; in TCRdb, only in-frame clones are kept and a portion is missing. Of about 280,000 clones in the sample, 70% to 90% were seen once. Sequencing was carried out using PBMCs or T cells enriched from blood (not recorded which). These receptors were taken from a woman aged 55-75 years in a cohort exposed to, infected with or recovered from COVID-19 (not recorded which). The CDR3 runs from the conserved cysteine through the conserved F or W.

V,J,CDR3
TRBV7-2,TRBJ2-5,CASSLTRTPQETQYF
TRBV15,TRBJ2-1,CATSRGGIFNEQFF
TRBV7-6,TRBJ2-1,CASSSTGGPRNEQFF
TRBV6-5,TRBJ1-5,CASSQQGNQPQHF
TRBV3-1/TRBV3-2,TRBJ2-3,CASSRLLLSGRRADTQYF
TRBV6-2/TRBV6-3,TRBJ2-1,CASSQASGLSYNEQFF
TRBV6-2/TRBV6-3,TRBJ2-7,CASSRQGEQYF
TRBV27,TRBJ1-5,CASSPGQGAGQPQHF
TRBV2,TRBJ1-6,CASSIQSGQGSPLHF
TRBV5-4,TRBJ1-2,CASSFRTGGDTGYTF
TRBV7-9,TRBJ1-5,CASSFSDRGGNQPQHF
TRBV30,TRBJ2-7,CAWSYAGTSGQYF
TRBV4-1,TRBJ2-3,CASSQVEGAPDTQYF
TRBV29-1,TRBJ1-2,CSVEDGTGGPYGYTF
TRBV15,TRBJ2-7,CATSRLQTWDSPAYEQYF
TRBV3-1/TRBV3-2,TRBJ2-5,CASSQIPELQGAEETQYF
TRBV7-3,TRBJ2-3,CASSLSGRSGDTQYF
TRBV6-5,TRBJ2-1,CASSSGTGGVGKQFF
TRBV7-9,TRBJ2-1,CASSFSGRASYNEQFF
TRBV5-5,TRBJ1-5,CASSQSGTGDVQPQHF
TRBV9,TRBJ2-5,CASSPHGGGVGETQYF
TRBV11-2,TRBJ1-4,CASSLVGVTQAYEKLFF
TRBV6-5,TRBJ2-7,CASSYSLVAGAYEQYF
TRBV25-1,TRBJ1-2,CASSEGGPNYGYTF
TRBV6-5,TRBJ2-7,CASSYSTGQVAYEQYF
TRBV30,TRBJ1-1,CAWSRGGHTEAFF
TRBV24-1,TRBJ2-5,CATSVAGGGQETQYF
TRBV19,TRBJ2-1,CATHPGTSVYQYNEQFF
TRBV6-5,TRBJ2-4,CASSQTGTGSNQYF
TRBV2,TRBJ1-2,CASRYRGAQDYGYTF
TRBV18,TRBJ2-3,CASSPLGPGSGSRRGPDTQYF
TRBV6-1,TRBJ2-7,CASSERGWGTPTYEQYF
TRBV11-2,TRBJ2-1,CASSLGEVPFF
TRBV6-2/TRBV6-3,TRBJ2-5,CASSHRDRAGETQYF
TRBV18,TRBJ1-2,CASSPRGEDGYTF
TRBV28,TRBJ1-1,CASSFRYRNTEAFF
TRBV7-9,TRBJ2-1,CASTTAGTGYNEQFF